The rows below give T cell receptor beta chains drawn from one sample of a study of Graves' ophthalmopathy and Graves' hyperthyroidism. TCRdb reprocessed the multiplex PCR reads via MiXCR and lists one record per CDR3 protein. The table includes about 740,000 distinct CDR3 sequences, approximately 40% detected once. The sample was peripheral blood. Receptors originate from an adult man with Graves' ophthalmopathy. CDR3s include the opening cysteine and the closing phenylalanine or tryptophan.

j_call,v_call,cdr3_length,cdr3_aa
TRBJ2-6,TRBV7-2,19,CASSVAEGPILSGANVLTF
TRBJ2-5,TRBV4-2,15,CASSQDGTGEETQYF
TRBJ1-1,TRBV10-3,14,CAISEPRRNTEAFF
TRBJ2-5,TRBV10-3,14,CAISAAGSGETQYF
TRBJ2-7,TRBV29-1,12,CSVGVAHYEQYF
TRBJ1-2,TRBV7-8,15,CASSDLAGGVGGYTF
TRBJ1-4,TRBV12-3/TRBV12-4,11,CASTGNEKLFF
TRBJ2-2,TRBV25-1,13,CASSQDLAGELFF
TRBJ2-2,TRBV25-1,15,CASSPAAGNTGELFF
TRBJ2-1,TRBV29-1,13,CSVAQRGYNEQFF
TRBJ2-5,TRBV28,11,CASSLFGTQYF
TRBJ2-7,TRBV7-9,16,CASSAKEGLVAYEQYF
TRBJ1-1,TRBV5-8,13,CASSLDSWSEAFF
TRBJ1-2,TRBV15,14,CATSSPRGDYGYTF
TRBJ1-4,TRBV24-1,14,CATSEGATNEKLFF
TRBJ1-2,TRBV19,13,CASSTSQRSVYTF
TRBJ2-7,TRBV5-4,13,CASSSTGRGEQYF
TRBJ2-5,TRBV13,13,CASSFERQETQYF
TRBJ2-5,TRBV7-9,16,CASSLVRTSEKETQYF
TRBJ2-5,TRBV18,14,CASSHRDSQETQYF
TRBJ1-5,TRBV25-1,14,CASSIQGMDHPQHF
TRBJ2-7,TRBV6-6,12,CASGVNSYEQYF
TRBJ2-6,TRBV15,16,CATSSVASSGANVLTF
TRBJ1-1,TRBV7-2,14,CASSQGNSNTEAFF
TRBJ1-6,TRBV6-1,15,CASSYPGQGAGYLHF
TRBJ1-5,TRBV20-1,15,CSAPVQSTGNQPQHF
TRBJ2-7,TRBV7-9,16,CASSPQTGPFSYEQYF
TRBJ1-5,TRBV20-1,12,CSARVYNQPQHF
TRBJ2-6,TRBV20-1,15,CSASRGRLGANVLTF
TRBJ2-5,TRBV7-9,15,CASSLEPDRGETQYF
TRBJ1-1,TRBV7-9,15,CASIRTGPGSTEAFF
TRBJ1-1,TRBV6-5,15,CASSPSTGLGTEAFF
TRBJ1-1,TRBV7-9,17,CASPKGPGSNMNTEAFF
TRBJ1-1,TRBV15,14,CATSSLQGGAEAFF
TRBJ1-4,TRBV20-1,13,CSARGGANEKLFF
TRBJ1-2,TRBV3-1,12,CASSQGSRGYTF
TRBJ1-2,TRBV29-1,14,CSVEETGVRYGYTF
TRBJ1-1,TRBV10-3,16,CAISRKVTGANTEAFF
TRBJ2-3,TRBV5-1,14,CASSLEGASDTQYF
TRBJ2-7,TRBV10-3,15,CAISELQGSAYEQYF
TRBJ2-2,TRBV25-1,16,CASSPLAGETTGELFF
TRBJ1-6,TRBV19,15,CAASTGTFNNSPLHF
TRBJ1-5,TRBV10-3,15,CAVETGQVDTQPQHF
TRBJ1-2,TRBV20-1,14,CSAREQGSNYGYTF
TRBJ2-2,TRBV7-9,13,CASSFQGSGELFF
TRBJ2-7,TRBV20-1,12,CSALGQGAEQYF
TRBJ2-6,TRBV7-2,17,CASSPPGGYSGANVLTF
TRBJ2-7,TRBV7-9,14,CASSPEQGYYEQYF
TRBJ1-2,TRBV7-2,15,CASSLSLTGGYGYTF
TRBJ1-1,TRBV10-3,15,CAISRAGGANTEAFF
TRBJ2-2,TRBV7-9,13,CASSLDITGELFF
TRBJ2-2,TRBV10-3,16,CAISESNGAYTGELFF
TRBJ1-2,TRBV14,14,CASSQLGQDYGYTF